This T cell receptor beta chain stems from a study of T cells in Graves' hyperthyroidism and ophthalmopathy. Germline CDR1 reads SGHTA; CDR2 reads FQGTGA. The CDR3 covers 15 residues. The V gene lost 5 bases and the J gene lost 2 bases, with 15 bases spanning the gap. Study-wide results and limits: The model foresaw ophthalmopathy a median around 6.8 months prior to onset.

TCR beta CDR3 sequences were amplified from RNA transcripts. HTBI primers drove first-round RT-PCR of the TCR CDR3. TCRdb processed the multiplex PCR reads anew with MiXCR; each CDR3 protein has one entry. Altogether some 460,000 distinct CDR3 sequences are present, 15% to 19% being singletons, with the ten largest covering roughly 7.7%. This clonotype has ten or more counts. Antigen unknown. The study left out patients who had uncontrolled infection, other autoimmune disease, pregnancy or lactation. The PBMCs had their origin in roughly 10 ml of fresh peripheral blood. The TCR was taken from a woman younger than 35 with Graves' hyperthyroidism. Sequencing input: blood. The genes are TRBV7-3 and TRBJ2-5; no firm D call. The CDR3: CASSPRGVWQETQYF. The DNA for the CDR3 is TGTGCCAGCAGCCCCCGAGGAGTTTGGCAAGAGACCCAGTACTTC.